The 23 T cell receptor beta chains in this list originate from one sample, sequenced in a study of T cell responses to AZD1222 COVID-19 vaccine (dated by TCRdb to about 2021). The time point tag for this specimen amounts to: about 28 days (+/-7) after the second vaccine dose. Library method: the immunoSEQ multiplex PCR assay. TCRdb holds this immuneACCESS table with in-frame rearrangements only. Some clones are missing; in checked studies, unresolved V genes explain under half, and the rest has no known cause. This sample holds more than 120,000 clones; 90% were observed only once. In total, the top ten clones hold 1.5% to 2% of the sample. Here the sequenced sample was peripheral blood, taken 28 days after the second AZD1222 dose. The receptors derive from an adult who received the AZD1222 COVID-19 vaccine.

The genes are TRBV6-2 or TRBV6-3 and TRBJ1-1; D is unresolved. The germline V gene has CDR1 MNHEY and CDR2 SVGEGT. V lost 2 bases to trimming and J lost 2 bases, with 15 bases between them. This CDR3 has 16 amino acids. This CDR3 reads CASSYPPAQINTEAFF. CDR3 nucleotide sequence: TGTGCCAGCAGTTACCCTCCAGCACAAATCAACACTGAAGCTTTCTTT.

The chain links TRBV10-3 to TRBJ2-1; TRBD2 is a possible D gene (5 bases). This CDR3 has 14 amino acids. Trimming took 2 bases from V and 3 from J, leaving 8 bases between them. Germline V lookup: CDR1 ENHRY, CDR2 SYGVKD. The CDR3 coding sequence is TGTGCCATCAGTGAGAAGCGGAGCTACAATGAGCAGTTCTTC. Its translation is CAISEKRSYNEQFF.

The chain couples TRBV4-2 to TRBJ2-3; 15 nucleotides match TRBD2. Looked up from germline, CDR1 is LGHNA and CDR2 is YNFKEQ. The V segment lost 2 bases and the J segment 6 bases; nucleotides outside the gene matches: 3. CDR3 length equals 16 residues. The DNA of the CDR3 is TGTGCCAGCAGCCAATCGGGACTAGCGGGAGGTGATACGCAGTATTTT. Translated: CASSQSGLAGGDTQYF.

The V call is TRBV6-5, the J call TRBJ1-2; 10 nucleotides align to TRBD1. V shed 7 bases and J 8 bases; nucleotides not matched to a gene: 10. CDR3 size: 14 residues. Germline V gene data show CDR1 as MNHEY and CDR2 as SVGAGI. CDR3 nucleotides: TGTGCCAGCACCGTGCTGGGACAGGGGAAGGGCTACACCTTC. Residues: CASTVLGQGKGYTF.

In its sample, this clone was seen a few times. The V and J genes are TRBV30 and TRBJ1-5, with a tentative D call TRBD1 (5 bases). Per germline, CDR1 GTSNPN and CDR2 SVGIG (reference sequence). CDR3 length: 15 amino acids. The V end was cut by 4 bases, the J end by 5 bases, with 18 bases between. The CDR3 DNA sequence: TGTGCCTGGAACGCCGAAATGGGGGAACATCAGCCCCAGCATTTT. This gives the protein CAWNAEMGEHQPQHF.

The V call is TRBV11-1, the J call TRBJ2-7; 7 bases map to TRBD1. The length of the CDR3 is 16 residues. Per the germline V gene, CDR1 is SGHAT and CDR2 is FQDESV (reference sequence). V shed 1 base, J shed 1 base, and the junction held 7 bases outside the gene matches. Here the CDR3 DNA reads TGTGCCAGCAGCTTAGGTCGGACAGGAGTTTCCTACGAGCAGTACTTC. As protein: CASSLGRTGVSYEQYF. The full variable domain, completed using reference TRBV11-1 and TRBJ2-7, is EAEVAQSPRYKITEKSQAVAFWCDPISGHATLYWYRQILGQGPELLVQFQDESVVDDSQLPKDRFSAERLKGVDSTLKIQPAELGDSAMYLCASSLGRTGVSYEQYFGPGTRLTVT.

This clone has only a few counts. The chain links TRBV2 to TRBJ1-2; D gene unclear. The V end was cut by 6 bases, the J end by 8 bases, with 22 bases between. The CDR3 loop spans 15 amino acids. Germline loops: CDR1 SNHLY, CDR2 FYNNEI. CDR3 in DNA: TGTGCCAGCAGAACCTGGGAGGGAGCGGGTGAGGGCTACACCTTC. Translating it yields CASRTWEGAGEGYTF. Variable domain in full (rest from reference TRBV2 and TRBJ1-2): EPEVTQTPSHQVTQMGQEVILRCVPISNHLYFYWYRQILGQKVEFLVSFYNNEISEKSEIFDDQFSVERPDGSNFTLKIRSTKLEDSAMYFCASRTWEGAGEGYTFGSGTRLTVV.

This clone was counted a few times. The chain carries TRBV28 and TRBJ2-5; D possibly matches TRBD1 or TRBD2 (6 bases each). Looked up from germline, CDR1 is MDHEN and CDR2 is SYDVKM. This CDR3 region has 13 residues. V was pared by 10 bases and J by 2 bases, with 14 bases between. Here the CDR3 DNA reads TGTGCCACGGGGGCTCGGGATCAAGAGACCCAGTACTTC. Translated: CATGARDQETQYF.

The chain joins TRBV5-1 to TRBJ2-3; the match to TRBD2 covers 9 bases. The CDR3 is 14 residues long. V dropped 7 bases and J dropped 4; count of bases not matched to a gene: 7. CDR1 and CDR2 from the germline V gene are SGHRS and YFSETQ. The CDR3 DNA reads as TGCGCCAGCCGCGCGGGGGGGCGAGCAGATACGCAGTATTTT. Its translation is CASRAGGRADTQYF.

The chain combines TRBV10-2 with TRBJ1-4, with D hard to call. This CDR3 comprises 14 residues. Germline CDR1 WSHSY, CDR2 SAAADI. V shed 2 bases and J shed 7 bases, with 11 bases lying between them. CDR3 in DNA: TGCGCCAGCAGTGAGAACAGTATAAGTGAAAAACTGTTTTTT. Its translation is CASSENSISEKLFF.

This chain's CDR3 is CASSPSPGMNSPLHF. The CDR3 region has the DNA TGTGCCAGCAGCCCGTCCCCAGGCATGAATTCACCCCTCCACTTT. V is TRBV28 and J is TRBJ1-6, with D unresolved. This CDR3 has 15 residues. Between the trimmed V and J ends, which lost 6 bases and 7 bases, there was a span of 16 bases. The germline V gene has CDR1 MDHEN and CDR2 SYDVKM.

This clone has more than one count but fewer than ten. The chain joins TRBV7-9 to TRBJ2-7; D perhaps matches TRBD2 (6 bases). The CDR3 has 16 residues. V was shortened by 2 bases and J by 0 bases, with 14 bases between the two germline ends. Germline V CDR1 and CDR2: SEHNR, FQNEAQ (reference sequence). The CDR3 coding sequence is TGTGCCAGCAGCTTAATTCGGGGGACGAGCTCCTACGAGCAGTACTTC. It is translated as CASSLIRGTSSYEQYF.

This rearrangement joins TRBV5-1 to TRBJ1-1, with D perhaps TRBD1 (6 bases). The CDR3 sequence is 15 residues long. Germline CDR1 is SGHRS and CDR2 is YFSETQ. Deletions cut 4 bases from V and 3 bases from J, with 16 bases between. The CDR3 protein is CASSLERGPDTEAFF. The CDR3 bases are TGCGCCAGCAGCCTGGAACGGGGGCCTGACACTGAAGCTTTCTTT.

The rearrangement joins TRBV14 to TRBJ1-4; weak D call: TRBD1 (5 bases). Germline values: CDR1 SGHDN, CDR2 FVKESK. V lost 1 base and J 3 bases, leaving 9 bases between the germline ends. The CDR3 spans 15 residues. The CDR3 DNA reads as TGTGCCAGCAGCCAAGTTGGGGGGTCTAATGAAAAACTGTTTTTT. It yields the protein CASSQVGGSNEKLFF.

This sequence joins TRBV5-1 and TRBJ2-2; D is undetermined. The germline CDR1 and CDR2 sequences are SGHRS and YFSETQ. V shed 2 bases and J shed 0 bases, with 8 bases lying between them. This CDR3 has 15 amino acids. CDR3 loop: CASSFTGANTGELFF. The CDR3 bases are TGCGCCAGCAGCTTCACCGGAGCGAACACCGGGGAGCTGTTTTTT.

This chain links TRBV28 with TRBJ2-1; 7 bases are shared with TRBD2. J was trimmed by 5 bases and V by 10 bases; bases with no gene match: 8. The CDR3 sequence is 13 residues long. Germline CDR1 and CDR2: MDHEN and SYDVKM. CDR3 DNA sequence: TGTGCCACCTCCAGGGAGGGCCACAATGAGCAGTTCTTC. Residues: CATSREGHNEQFF.

This chain uses TRBV5-1 with TRBJ1-3, with D tentatively TRBD1 (5 bases). Germline values: CDR1 SGHRS, CDR2 YFSETQ. The CDR3 spans 15 residues. Trimming pared 3 bases from V and 0 bases from J, leaving 10 bases between. The chain's CDR3 is CASSSGGTSGNTIYF. CDR3 sequence (DNA): TGCGCCAGCAGCTCTGGGGGGACCTCTGGAAACACCATATATTTT.

The rearrangement joins TRBV9 to TRBJ2-2; TRBD2 might be the D (6 bases). Trimming removed 2 bases at V and 6 bases at J, with 14 bases between. Per germline, CDR1 SGDLS and CDR2 YYNGEE. This CDR3 comprises 15 residues. The CDR3 is CASSVGVGRPGELFF. In DNA form, the CDR3 reads TGTGCCAGCAGCGTGGGAGTGGGGAGGCCCGGGGAGCTGTTTTTT.

V gene TRBV27 combines with J gene TRBJ2-7; 7 nucleotides align to TRBD1. Trimming took 5 bases from V and 2 from J; bases not matched to a gene: 3. The CDR3 is made up of 13 amino acids. Germline V gene sequence: CDR1 MNHEY, CDR2 SMNVEV (reference sequence). CDR3 DNA sequence: TGTGCCAGCAGTCCGGGACAGACCTACGAGCAGTACGTC. It specifies CASSPGQTYEQYV.

The genes are TRBV7-6 and TRBJ2-1, with 15 bases matching TRBD2. After removal of 1 base from V and 5 bases from J, the junction contained 6 bases not matched to a gene. The CDR3 is 18 residues long. The germline V gene has CDR1 SGHVS and CDR2 FNYEAQ. The CDR3 protein is CASSLDGTSGRSNNEQFF. As DNA, the CDR3 is TGTGCCAGCAGCTTAGACGGGACTAGCGGGAGGTCGAACAATGAGCAGTTCTTC.

Only one count was recorded for this clone. The chain is built from TRBV5-1 and TRBJ2-1; 9 bases fit TRBD2. The CDR3 is 17 amino acids. From germline, CDR1 is SGHRS and CDR2 YFSETQ. With 0 bases clipped from V and 7 bases from J, the junction kept 11 bases outside the gene matches. The CDR3: CASSLVIGLAGLNEQFF. The CDR3 DNA is TGCGCCAGCAGCTTGGTTATTGGGCTAGCGGGGTTAAATGAGCAGTTCTTC.

This chain connects TRBV19 to TRBJ2-4; D unresolved. CDR1 and CDR2 from the germline V gene are LNHDA and SQIVND (reference sequence). The CDR3 is 14 residues long. The ends were cut back, 1 base at V and 3 bases at J, with 7 bases in the middle. The CDR3 nucleotides read TGTGCCAGTAGTATAGCTACCAGCAAAAACATTCAGTACTTC. Translating gives CASSIATSKNIQYF. Full variable domain (outside the CDR3, taken from reference TRBV19 and TRBJ2-4): DGGITQSPKYLFRKEGQNVTLSCEQNLNHDAMYWYRQDPGQGLRLIYYSQIVNDFQKGDIAEGYSVSREKKESFPLTVTSAQKNPTAFYLCASSIATSKNIQYFGAGTRLSVL.

V and J are TRBV19 and TRBJ2-1, with a weak D call TRBD2 (6 bases). The CDR3 spans 16 residues. Deletions cut 7 bases from V and 3 bases from J, with 19 bases between. Germline CDR1 reads LNHDA; CDR2 reads SQIVND (reference sequence). The CDR3 region has the DNA TGTGCCAGTACCACTTGGGGTGAGGGAGGCTACAATGAGCAGTTCTTC. This encodes CASTTWGEGGYNEQFF. Using reference TRBV19 and TRBJ2-1 for the parts outside the CDR3, the full variable domain is DGGITQSPKYLFRKEGQNVTLSCEQNLNHDAMYWYRQDPGQGLRLIYYSQIVNDFQKGDIAEGYSVSREKKESFPLTVTSAQKNPTAFYLCASTTWGEGGYNEQFFGPGTRLTVL.